The present TCR beta chain was sequenced within a study of blood T cell repertoires in COVID-19. Looking at the study overall: T cells, B-cell-depleted T cells, or PBMCs provided the cDNA or gDNA that served as material.

The germline gives CDR1 MNHEY, CDR2 SMNVEV (reference sequence). The ends lost 5 bases at V and 5 bases at J; junction bases unmatched: 7. The CDR3 runs 15 residues. TCRdb's table, derived via immunoSEQ multiplex PCR, lists solely in-frame clones and lacks some. The sample lists about 21,000 clones; 80% to 90% were seen once. The receptor's source is a man in his 70s with active COVID-19. This rearrangement joins TRBV27 to TRBJ2-5, with 11 bases that match TRBD2. Sequenced material: peripheral blood. The CDR3 DNA is TGTGCCAGCAGTCCGCAACTAGCGGGAGCGGAGACCCAGTACTTC. Amino acid sequence: CASSPQLAGAETQYF.